This note documents a single T cell receptor beta chain sequence. With 0 bases clipped from V and 0 bases from J, the junction kept 6 bases outside the gene matches. The CDR3 contains 19 residues. CDR1 and CDR2 from the germline V gene are KGHSH and LQKENI. The data were obtained in a study of technical replicates of blood from a few donors. The protocol was immunoSEQ multiplex PCR, while the TCRdb copy is restricted to in-frame clones and leaves out a portion. The repertoire holds more than 70,000 clones, with around 90% as singletons. The receptor comes from a human donor in good health. The chain has TRBV18 and TRBJ2-2; 11 nucleotides align to TRBD2. Sequencing input: T cells isolated from PBMCs. CDR3 protein: CASSPPLAGGYANTGELFF. The CDR3 DNA reads TGTGCCAGCTCACCACCTCTAGCGGGAGGTTACGCGAACACCGGGGAGCTGTTTTTT.